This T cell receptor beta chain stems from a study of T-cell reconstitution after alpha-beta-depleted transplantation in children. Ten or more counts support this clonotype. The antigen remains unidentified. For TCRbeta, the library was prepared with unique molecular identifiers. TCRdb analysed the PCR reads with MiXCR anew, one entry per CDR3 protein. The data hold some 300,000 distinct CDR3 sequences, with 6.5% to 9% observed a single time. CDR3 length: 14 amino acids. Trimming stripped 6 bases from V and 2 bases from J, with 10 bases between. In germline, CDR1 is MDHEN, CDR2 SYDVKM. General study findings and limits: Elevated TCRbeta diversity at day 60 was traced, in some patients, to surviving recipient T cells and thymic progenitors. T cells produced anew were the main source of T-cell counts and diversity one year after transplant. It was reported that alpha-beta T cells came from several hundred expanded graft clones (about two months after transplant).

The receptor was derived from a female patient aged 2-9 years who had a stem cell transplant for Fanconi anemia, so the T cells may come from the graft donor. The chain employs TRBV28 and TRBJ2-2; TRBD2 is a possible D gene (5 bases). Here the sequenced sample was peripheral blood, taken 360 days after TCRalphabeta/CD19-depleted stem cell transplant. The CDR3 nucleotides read TGTGCCAGCAGACGAGGGTTTAACACCGGGGAGCTGTTTTTT. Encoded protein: CASRRGFNTGELFF.